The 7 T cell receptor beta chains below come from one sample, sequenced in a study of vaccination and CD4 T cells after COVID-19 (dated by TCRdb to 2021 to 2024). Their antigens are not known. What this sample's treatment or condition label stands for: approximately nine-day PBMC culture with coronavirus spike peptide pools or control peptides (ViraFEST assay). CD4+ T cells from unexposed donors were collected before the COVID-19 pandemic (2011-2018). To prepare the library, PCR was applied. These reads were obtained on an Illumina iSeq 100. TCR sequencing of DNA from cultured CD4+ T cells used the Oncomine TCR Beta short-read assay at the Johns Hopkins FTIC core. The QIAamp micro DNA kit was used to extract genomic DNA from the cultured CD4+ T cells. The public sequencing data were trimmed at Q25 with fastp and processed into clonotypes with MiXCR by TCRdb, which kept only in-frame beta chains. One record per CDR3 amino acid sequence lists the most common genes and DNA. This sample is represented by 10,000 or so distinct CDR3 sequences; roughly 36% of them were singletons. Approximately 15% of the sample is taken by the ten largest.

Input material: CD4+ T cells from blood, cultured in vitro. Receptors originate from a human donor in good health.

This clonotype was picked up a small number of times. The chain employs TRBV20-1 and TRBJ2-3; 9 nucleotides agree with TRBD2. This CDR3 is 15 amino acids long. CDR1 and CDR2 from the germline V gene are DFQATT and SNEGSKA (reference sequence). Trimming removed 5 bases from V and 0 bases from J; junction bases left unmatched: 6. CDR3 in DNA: TGCAGTGCTGGCCCTAGCGGGACCAGCACAGATACGCAGTATTTT. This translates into CSAGPSGTSTDTQYF.

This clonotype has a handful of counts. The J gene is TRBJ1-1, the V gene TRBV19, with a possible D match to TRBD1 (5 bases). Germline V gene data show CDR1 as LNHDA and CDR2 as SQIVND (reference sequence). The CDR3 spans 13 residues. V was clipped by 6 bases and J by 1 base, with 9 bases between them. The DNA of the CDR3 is TGTGCCAGTAGGGCCGACAGGAACACTGAAGCTTTCTTT. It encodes CASRADRNTEAFF.

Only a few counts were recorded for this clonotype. The CDR3, as DNA: TGCAGTGCTAGAGATAGTACAGGGGTGGGAGGCTACACCTTC. It codes for CSARDSTGVGGYTF. The V and J genes are TRBV20-1 and TRBJ1-2, with 7 bases lining up with TRBD1. The V segment lost 0 bases and the J segment 8 bases; nucleotides outside the gene matches: 9. CDR3 length equals 14 residues. CDR1 DFQATT and CDR2 SNEGSKA come from the germline V gene (reference sequence).

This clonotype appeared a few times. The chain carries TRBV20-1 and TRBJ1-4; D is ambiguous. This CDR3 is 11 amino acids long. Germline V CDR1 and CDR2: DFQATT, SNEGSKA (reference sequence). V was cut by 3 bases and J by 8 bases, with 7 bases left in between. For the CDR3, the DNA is TGCAGTGCTAGCAGAGGCGAAAAACTGTTTTTT. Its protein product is CSASRGEKLFF.

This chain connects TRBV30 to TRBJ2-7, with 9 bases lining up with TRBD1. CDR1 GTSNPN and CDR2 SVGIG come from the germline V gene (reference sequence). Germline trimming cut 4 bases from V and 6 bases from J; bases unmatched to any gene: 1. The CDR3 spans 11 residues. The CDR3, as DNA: TGTGCCTGGACACAGGGGGCCGAGCAGTACTTC. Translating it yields CAWTQGAEQYF. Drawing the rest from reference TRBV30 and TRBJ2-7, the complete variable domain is SQTIHQWPATLVQPVGSPLSLECTVEGTSNPNLYWYRQAAGRGLQLLFYSVGIGQISSEVPQNLSASRPQDRQFILSSKKLLLSDSGFYLCAWTQGAEQYFGPGTRLTVT.

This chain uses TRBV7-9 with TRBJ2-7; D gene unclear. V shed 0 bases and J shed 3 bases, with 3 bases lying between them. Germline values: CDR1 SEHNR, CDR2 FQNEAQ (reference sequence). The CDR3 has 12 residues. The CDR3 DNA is TGTGCCAGCAGCTTAGCTAACTACGAGCAGTACTTC. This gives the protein CASSLANYEQYF.

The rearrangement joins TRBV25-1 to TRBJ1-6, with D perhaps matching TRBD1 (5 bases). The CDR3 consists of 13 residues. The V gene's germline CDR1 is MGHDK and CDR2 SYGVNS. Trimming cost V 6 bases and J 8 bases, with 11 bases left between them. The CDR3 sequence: CASRRGRDSPLHF. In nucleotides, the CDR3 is TGTGCCAGCAGAAGGGGCCGGGATTCACCCCTCCACTTT.